Listed here are 24 T cell receptor beta chains from one sample, sequenced in a study of CD8+CD57+ T cells in acquired aplastic anemia. Sequenced patients had shown CD8+CD57+ cell expansion by flow cytometry. Genomic DNA, the template, was used for profiling of the TCR beta VDJ and CDR3. TCRdb re-analysed the reads in MiXCR, keeping a single row per CDR3 protein. The top ten clones hold over 2% of a sample with 120,000 or so distinct CDR3 sequences, approximately 40% of them seen once. What was sequenced was sorted CD4+, CD8+, or CD8+CD57+ T cells (not recorded which) from PBMCs. These receptors were obtained from a human donor with aplastic anemia.

Many counts were recorded for this clonotype. The V gene is TRBV20-1, the J gene TRBJ1-1; weak D call: TRBD1 (6 bases). Per germline, CDR1 DFQATT and CDR2 SNEGSKA (reference sequence). Trimming cost V 6 bases and J 1 base, with 15 bases left between them. This CDR3 is built from 14 residues. CDR3 sequence (DNA): TGCAGTGCCCCCTGGGGGGCCTCGAACACTGAAGCTTTCTTT. Protein: CSAPWGASNTEAFF.

The chain is built from TRBV29-1 and TRBJ1-4, with D maybe TRBD1 (6 bases). The V end was cut by 4 bases, the J end by 8 bases, with 11 bases between. Per germline, CDR1 SQVTM and CDR2 ANQGSEA. The length of the CDR3 is 12 residues. CDR3 loop: CSVVAGVEKLFF. Written as DNA, the CDR3 is TGCAGCGTTGTGGCAGGGGTCGAAAAACTGTTTTTT.

The chain couples TRBV10-3 to TRBJ2-3, with D perhaps matching TRBD2 (6 bases). The length of the CDR3 is 15 residues. Germline CDR1 reads ENHRY; CDR2 reads SYGVKD. The germline V and J ends were trimmed by 5 bases and 7 bases, with 19 bases remaining between them. The CDR3 bases are TGTGCCATCAGTAGTTACGGGGAGGTCATGCATACGCAGTATTTT. It yields the protein CAISSYGEVMHTQYF.

The CDR3 protein is CASSGQDLFGNTIYF. As DNA, the CDR3 is TGTGCCAGCTCAGGACAGGACCTCTTTGGAAACACCATATATTTT. This sequence joins TRBV2 and TRBJ1-3; 7 nucleotides agree with TRBD1. After removal of 8 bases from V and 3 bases from J, the junction contained 10 bases not matched to a gene. Germline V gene data show CDR1 as SNHLY and CDR2 as FYNNEI. This CDR3 comprises 15 residues.

This clonotype was seen at least ten times. The chain uses TRBV6-1 and TRBJ2-5; TRBD1 might be the D (5 bases). This CDR3 is built from 13 residues. The germline gives CDR1 MNHNS, CDR2 SASEGT. Trimming removed 7 bases from V and 5 bases from J, with 14 bases in between. CDR3 loop: CASTSRASETQYF. In nucleotides, the CDR3 is TGTGCCAGCACCTCCAGGGCTTCCGAGACCCAGTACTTC.

The table lists this clonotype with many counts. This chain connects TRBV12-3 or TRBV12-4 to TRBJ2-3; perhaps TRBD1 as D (5 bases). The CDR3 runs 15 residues. Trimming cost V 7 bases and J 3 bases, with 17 bases left between them. The CDR3 nucleotides are TGTGCCAGCACCCTTAGGGTACAGGCAACAGATACGCAGTATTTT. Protein: CASTLRVQATDTQYF.

This clonotype has at least ten counts. The rearrangement uses TRBV28 and TRBJ1-2; D is undetermined. The CDR3 is 12 amino acids. Deletions cut 7 bases from V and 7 bases from J, with 13 bases between. CDR1 MDHEN and CDR2 SYDVKM come from the germline V gene. The DNA for the CDR3 is TGTGCCAGCAAGGTCGTGGGAACTGGCTACACCTTC. As protein: CASKVVGTGYTF.

Regarding this clonotype: A much more abundant neighbour one base away suggests this may be a read error. The conserved phenylalanine or tryptophan is not found at the CDR3 terminus, so this likely reflects a read error. The chain couples TRBV6-2 or TRBV6-3 to TRBJ1-5; D is uncertain. CDR3 length equals 13 residues. Trimming took off 7 bases at V and 5 bases at J, with 12 bases between the two ends. Germline loops: CDR1 MNHEY, CDR2 SVGEGT. The CDR3 loop reads CASNDRAHQPQHS. The CDR3 DNA reads as TGTGCCAGCAATGACCGGGCCCATCAGCCCCAGCATTCT.

This clonotype has a count of ten or more. This sequence joins TRBV7-2 and TRBJ1-6; D might be TRBD1 (6 bases). V lost 6 bases and J lost 7, with 19 bases in between. The length of the CDR3 is 16 residues. CDR1 and CDR2 (germline): SGHTA, FQGNSA. In nucleotides, the CDR3 is TGTGCCAGCAGGTTGGGACAATACCGTGGGAATTCACCCCTCCACTTT. Protein product: CASRLGQYRGNSPLHF. Full variable domain (missing parts from reference TRBV7-2 and TRBJ1-6): GAGVSQSPSNKVTEKGKDVELRCDPISGHTALYWYRQSLGQGLEFLIYFQGNSAPDKSGLPSDRFSAERTGGSVSTLTIQRTQQEDSAVYLCASRLGQYRGNSPLHFGNGTRLTVT.

In this sample, this clonotype turned up many times. At one boundary the junction diverges from the germline segment, which might be a read error. The chain carries TRBV6-1 and TRBJ1-2, with D possibly TRBD1 on 5 matching bases. The germline V gene encodes CDR1 MNHNS and CDR2 SASEGT. The CDR3 has 14 amino acids. The CDR3 reads CASSTSQGGEVTIF. CDR3 nucleotides: TGTGCCAGCAGCACGTCTCAGGGAGGAGAGGTTACAATATTC.

This clonotype was detected once. This rearrangement joins TRBV7-9 to TRBJ1-2; tentative D call: TRBD1 (5 bases). CDR1 is SEHNR and CDR2 is FQNEAQ in the germline V gene (reference sequence). The germline V and J ends were trimmed by 5 bases and 7 bases, with 17 bases remaining between them. The CDR3 sequence is 14 residues long. CDR3 in amino acids: CASSPTLDGGGYTF. CDR3 nucleotide sequence: TGTGCCAGCAGCCCGACTCTGGACGGGGGTGGCTACACCTTC.

Concerning this clonotype itself: A much bigger clone sits one base away, suggesting this may be a read error. The rearrangement uses TRBV5-6 and TRBJ2-7; D might be TRBD2 (5 bases). The length of the CDR3 is 14 residues. Germline assignment: CDR1 SGHDT and CDR2 YYEEEE. Trimming left V 7 bases short and J 4 bases short, with 18 bases between. The CDR3 sequence: CASGKTGLRYEQYF. The CDR3 region has the DNA TGTGCCAGCGGCAAGACGGGGTTAAGATACGAGCAGTACTTC.

This clonotype was seen at least ten times. For the CDR3, the DNA is TGCGCCAGCAGCCCTAGCGGGGAGTCGGAAGAGACCCAGTACTTC. Protein: CASSPSGESEETQYF. This rearrangement joins TRBV5-1 to TRBJ2-5, with 9 bases aligning to TRBD2. With 4 bases clipped from V and 3 bases from J, the junction kept 7 bases outside the gene matches. The germline CDR1 and CDR2 sequences are SGHRS and YFSETQ. The length of the CDR3 is 15 residues.

In its sample, this clonotype was seen a few times. The chain combines TRBV2 with TRBJ2-1, with D tentatively TRBD1 (6 bases). Germline V CDR1 and CDR2: SNHLY, FYNNEI. The CDR3 is made up of 12 amino acids. V gave up 6 bases and J gave up 7 bases, with 10 bases separating them. The CDR3 DNA follows: TGTGCCAGCAGGGACAGACCAAATGAGCAGTTCTTC. Amino acids: CASRDRPNEQFF.

The rearrangement uses TRBV9 and TRBJ2-7, with TRBD2 as a possible D gene (5 bases). The V gene lost 0 bases and the J gene lost 6 bases, with 13 bases spanning the gap. The germline CDR1 and CDR2 sequences are SGDLS and YYNGEE. The CDR3 contains 14 residues. CDR3 in DNA: TGTGCCAGCAGCGTAGATCCGGGGTGGGGCGAGCAGTACTTC. It codes for CASSVDPGWGEQYF.

This clonotype was picked up many times. The chain joins TRBV6-1 to TRBJ2-1; perhaps TRBD1 as D (7 bases). This CDR3 spans 14 amino acids. Germline V lookup: CDR1 MNHNS, CDR2 SASEGT. V lost 11 bases and J lost 9, with 23 bases in between. CDR3 amino acids: CAGTDGTSGGEQFF. In DNA, the CDR3 is TGTGCCGGAACGGACGGGACTTCAGGGGGTGAGCAGTTCTTC.

Ten or more counts support this clonotype. The rearrangement links TRBV5-1 to TRBJ1-2; the D gene is possibly TRBD1 (5 bases). V lost 0 bases to trimming and J lost 4 bases, with 13 bases between them. The CDR3 runs to 15 residues. Germline V CDR1 and CDR2: SGHRS, YFSETQ. Written as DNA, the CDR3 is TGCGCCAGCAGCTTGGAGACGGGGCCGGTCTATGGCTACACCTTC. Amino acid sequence: CASSLETGPVYGYTF.

The J gene is TRBJ2-7, the V gene TRBV20-1, with 9 bases matching TRBD1. J gave up 6 bases and V 6 bases, and 15 bases lay outside the gene matches. Germline CDR1 is DFQATT and CDR2 is SNEGSKA (reference sequence). The CDR3 contains 15 residues. CDR3 in DNA: TGCAGTGCACAACCCCCCAGGGACAGGGAGTTCGAGCAGTACTTC. This translates into CSAQPPRDREFEQYF.

To note about this clonotype: Compared with germline, one end of the junction differs, possibly owing to a read error. The chain joins TRBV7-8 to TRBJ2-1; TRBD2 is a possible D gene (6 bases). Germline loops: CDR1 SGHVS, CDR2 FQNEAQ. The CDR3 has 13 amino acids. The CDR3 coding sequence is TGTGCCAGCAACGGGGGATCCTACAATGAGAAGTTCTTC. Protein product: CASNGGSYNEKFF.

The CDR3: CSARGGESETQYF. For the CDR3, the DNA is TGCAGTGCTAGAGGCGGGGAGTCAGAGACCCAGTACTTC. The chain links TRBV20-1 to TRBJ2-5, with TRBD2 as a possible D gene (6 bases). Per germline, CDR1 DFQATT and CDR2 SNEGSKA (reference sequence). V shed 1 base and J shed 4 bases, with 10 bases lying between them. This CDR3 region has 13 residues.

This clonotype has at least ten counts. The rearrangement uses TRBV4-1 and TRBJ2-5, with a possible D match to TRBD2 (7 bases). V was clipped by 3 bases and J by 5 bases, with 13 bases between them. This CDR3 is 14 amino acids long. The germline CDR1 and CDR2 sequences are MGHRA and YSYEKL. CDR3 region: CASSHGGGPETQYF. DNA for the CDR3: TGCGCCAGCAGCCATGGGGGGGGCCCTGAGACCCAGTACTTC.

About this clonotype itself: Just one base apart from a much larger clone, this may be a read error. The chain couples TRBV19 to TRBJ2-2, with D possibly being TRBD1 or TRBD2 (6 bases each). CDR1 is LNHDA and CDR2 is SQIVND in the germline V gene (reference sequence). The CDR3 covers 17 residues. The ends were cut back, 3 bases at V and 2 bases at J, with 16 bases in the middle. In DNA form, the CDR3 reads TGTGCCAGTAGTATCTCCCCGCGGGACAAAAACACCGGGGAGCTGTTTTTT. This gives the protein CASSISPRDKNTGELFF.

The table lists this clonotype with many counts. The V and J genes are TRBV2 and TRBJ1-5; D is uncertain. Trimming pared 3 bases from V and 6 bases from J, leaving 9 bases between. This CDR3 has 13 amino acids. Germline values: CDR1 SNHLY, CDR2 FYNNEI. The CDR3 coding sequence is TGTGCCAGCAGTGATCCGTCCGGTCAGCCCCAGCATTTT. Translation gives CASSDPSGQPQHF.

The rearrangement links TRBV10-3 to TRBJ2-4, with TRBD1 as a possible D gene (5 bases). V lost 3 bases, J lost 13 bases, and 22 bases lay in between. The germline gives CDR1 ENHRY, CDR2 SYGVKD. The CDR3 length is 15 residues. In DNA form, the CDR3 reads TGTGCCATCAGTGATATGGGGCCGTACTACAATGAGCAGTACTTC. Translation: CAISDMGPYYNEQYF.